This T cell receptor beta chain was identified in a study of cytomegalovirus exposure and HLA in healthy donors. Regarding the study as a whole: A highly shared variant cluster was judged a likely technical artifact.

To note about this clone: The target antigen is unknown.

Both 60 Vbeta primers and 13 Jbeta primers went into the PCR. Only in-frame clones appear in the TCRdb table, and some are missing; sequencing was by immunoSEQ multiplex PCR. The sample lists around 110,000 clones, over 60% occurring once. Germline values: CDR1 SGHDN, CDR2 FVKESK. This CDR3 has 16 amino acids. V was pared by 1 base and J by 0 bases, with 3 bases of the junction left unmatched. Material for sequencing was PBMCs. V gene TRBV14 combines with J gene TRBJ2-3, with 8 nucleotides matching TRBD2. This TCR derives from a woman aged 40 to 50 in good health and CMV-seropositive. DNA for the CDR3: TGTGCCAGCAGCCAAGGAACGGGAGGGAGCACAGATACGCAGTATTTT. Translation: CASSQGTGGSTDTQYF.